The text below deals with one TCR beta chain. Its antigen is not identified. The sample belongs to a study of cytomegalovirus exposure and HLA in healthy donors. Overall study findings and caveats: The study designated about 160 TCR beta chains cytomegalovirus-associated.

V lost 2 bases and J 0 bases, leaving 17 bases between the germline ends. Germline loops: CDR1 MGHRA, CDR2 YSYEKL. The CDR3 extends over 17 amino acids. Researchers ran the PCR with 60 Vbeta and 13 Jbeta primers. Generated by immunoSEQ multiplex PCR, the TCRdb table keeps only in-frame clones and is missing some. Found here are around 100,000 clones, over 50% of them singletons; the top ten hold 3.9%. The sample was PBMCs. This sequence joins TRBV4-1 and TRBJ2-7; maybe TRBD2 (5 bases). The clonotype comes from a man aged 25-45 years in good health and CMV-seronegative. CDR3 loop: CASSQPTWGVSSYEQYF. DNA for the CDR3: TGCGCCAGCAGCCAACCCACCTGGGGAGTCAGCTCCTACGAGCAGTACTTC.